These 18 T cell receptor beta chains share one sample of origin, sequenced in a study of OX40 agonist ivuxolimab in advanced cancers. Repertoires were generated with immunoSEQ multiplex PCR, while TCRdb's copy carries only in-frame clones and drops some. The sample shows approximately 77,000 clones, approximately 87% of them seen only once. The sample was CD4+ or CD8+ T cells sorted from blood, taken in a trial of the OX40 agonist ivuxolimab. These receptors were taken from an adult with an advanced solid tumor such as melanoma, head and neck, liver or kidney cancer.

The chain joins TRBV10-2 to TRBJ2-3; D is uncertain. V was shortened by 6 bases and J by 0 bases, with 13 bases between the two germline ends. This CDR3 contains 15 residues. Germline-derived CDR1 and CDR2 are WSHSY and SAAADI. The CDR3: CASRFGPTSTDTQYF. Here the CDR3 DNA reads TGCGCCAGCAGATTTGGACCGACTAGCACAGATACGCAGTATTTT.

The J gene is TRBJ2-5, the V gene TRBV6-6; 9 bases are shared with TRBD1. CDR1 MNHNY and CDR2 SVGAGI come from the germline V gene (reference sequence). The CDR3 sequence is 14 residues long. With 2 bases clipped from V and 8 bases from J, the junction kept 6 bases outside the gene matches. The CDR3 coding sequence is TGTGCCAGCAGTTACGGGGGACAGGGCGCAACCCAGTACTTC. It translates to CASSYGGQGATQYF.

Note on this clone: One junction end does not reproduce the germline sequence, and a read error may be involved. J is TRBJ2-7 and V is TRBV11-3, with D possibly TRBD2 on 6 matching bases. This CDR3 is built from 14 residues. Germline CDR1 reads SGHNT; CDR2 reads YENEEA. CDR3 bases: TGTGCCAGCAGCGTAGACAGTGGCGGGGACGAGCAGTACTTC. Translated: CASSVDSGGDEQYF. The whole variable domain, filled in from reference TRBV11-3 and TRBJ2-7, reads EAGVVQSPRYKIIEKKQPVAFWCNPISGHNTLYWYLQNLGQGPELLIRYENEEAVDDSQLPKDRFSAERLKGVDSTLKIQPAELGDSAVYLCASSVDSGGDEQYFGPGTRLTVT.

The chain combines TRBV5-4 with TRBJ2-7, with D possibly being TRBD2 (6 bases). V gave up 3 bases and J gave up 6 bases, with 10 bases separating them. This CDR3 is built from 12 residues. In germline, CDR1 is SGHNT, CDR2 YYREEE (reference sequence). The CDR3 is CASSSGLSEQYF. CDR3 nucleotides: TGTGCCAGCAGCTCGGGACTCTCCGAGCAGTACTTC.

Written as DNA, the CDR3 is TGCGCCAGCAGCCAAGACCCCGGGACAGGGAGTAATGAGCAGTTCTTC. Residues: CASSQDPGTGSNEQFF. The chain recombines TRBV4-1 with TRBJ2-1, with 9 bases that match TRBD1. The CDR3 is 16 amino acids. Germline V lookup: CDR1 MGHRA, CDR2 YSYEKL. Trimming at V came to 0 bases and at J to 7 bases, leaving 7 bases not matched to a gene.

This clone was found once. V is TRBV7-9 and J is TRBJ1-2; 10 nucleotides match TRBD1. Trimming took 5 bases from V and 6 from J; bases not matched to a gene: 9. CDR3 length equals 15 residues. Per germline, CDR1 SEHNR and CDR2 FQNEAQ (reference sequence). The CDR3 DNA follows: TGTGCCAGCAGCCCAATGTGGGACAGGGGTGATGGCTACACCTTC. It yields the protein CASSPMWDRGDGYTF. Full variable domain (remainder filled in from reference TRBV7-9 and TRBJ1-2): DTGVSQNPRHKITKRGQNVTFRCDPISEHNRLYWYRQTLGQGPEFLTYFQNEAQLEKSRLLSDRFSAERPKGSFSTLEIQRTEQGDSAMYLCASSPMWDRGDGYTFGSGTRLTVV.

The rearrangement links TRBV18 to TRBJ1-2, with a weak D call TRBD1 (6 bases). CDR3 length: 14 residues. The germline V gene has CDR1 KGHSH and CDR2 LQKENI. V was shortened by 8 bases and J by 4 bases, with 17 bases between the two germline ends. CDR3 nucleotides: TGTGCCAGCGCGACAGGTAGAGGGGTCTATGGCTACACCTTC. Translation: CASATGRGVYGYTF.

This rearrangement joins TRBV5-1 to TRBJ1-5, with D perhaps matching TRBD1 (5 bases). Per the germline V gene, CDR1 is SGHRS and CDR2 is YFSETQ. This CDR3 is 15 amino acids long. The V end lost 1 base, the J end lost 1 base, and 9 bases lay between the germline ends. This chain's CDR3 is CASSLFGASNQPQHF. The DNA for the CDR3 is TGCGCCAGCAGCTTGTTTGGGGCCAGCAATCAGCCCCAGCATTTT. Filled out from reference TRBV5-1 and TRBJ1-5, the complete variable domain reads KAGVTQTPRYLIKTRGQQVTLSCSPISGHRSVSWYQQTPGQGLQFLFEYFSETQRNKGNFPGRFSGRQFSNSRSEMNVSTLELGDSALYLCASSLFGASNQPQHFGDGTRLSIL.

This clone showed up just a few times. The J gene is TRBJ1-4, the V gene TRBV27, with D possibly matching TRBD1 (5 bases). V lost 4 bases and J 6 bases, leaving 18 bases between the germline ends. CDR3 size: 16 residues. Germline lookup yields CDR1 MNHEY and CDR2 SMNVEV (reference sequence). CDR3 amino acids: CASSSNPDRRYEKLFF. The DNA of the CDR3 is TGTGCCAGCAGTTCAAACCCAGACAGACGATATGAAAAACTGTTTTTT. The full variable domain, completed using reference TRBV27 and TRBJ1-4, is EAQVTQNPRYLITVTGKKLTVTCSQNMNHEYMSWYRQDPGLGLRQIYYSMNVEVTDKGDVPEGYKVSRKEKRNFPLILESPSPNQTSLYFCASSSNPDRRYEKLFFGSGTQLSVL.

This clone came up a few times. The chain employs TRBV14 and TRBJ1-2, with D uncertain. Germline V lookup: CDR1 SGHDN, CDR2 FVKESK. V gave up 3 bases and J gave up 11 bases, with 16 bases separating them. The CDR3 runs 13 residues. The CDR3 loop reads CASSQQGPIGYTF. The CDR3 bases are TGTGCCAGCAGCCAGCAAGGGCCCATTGGATACACCTTC.

The V and J genes are TRBV6-1 and TRBJ1-5, with D perhaps TRBD1 (6 bases). This CDR3 contains 14 residues. Germline values: CDR1 MNHNS, CDR2 SASEGT. V gave up 2 bases and J gave up 5 bases, with 10 bases separating them. In DNA form, the CDR3 reads TGTGCCAGCAGTGAACACAGGGAGGATCAGCCCCAGCATTTT. It codes for CASSEHREDQPQHF.

V gene TRBV18 combines with J gene TRBJ2-1; 12 bases match TRBD1. Germline loops: CDR1 KGHSH, CDR2 LQKENI. After removal of 3 bases from V and 9 bases from J, the junction contained 3 bases not matched to a gene. The CDR3 consists of 14 residues. The CDR3 DNA reads as TGTGCCAGCTCACCGGGACAGGGGGCGACTGAGCAGTTCTTC. It specifies CASSPGQGATEQFF.

The gene calls are TRBV29-1 and TRBJ2-5; D remains unclear. Germline-derived CDR1 and CDR2 are SQVTM and ANQGSEA. CDR3 size: 12 residues. Trimming pared 2 bases from V and 2 bases from J, leaving 6 bases between. CDR3 residues: CSVEQQQETQYF. The CDR3 nucleotides read TGCAGCGTTGAACAACAGCAAGAGACCCAGTACTTC.

This clone was counted a single time. The rearrangement links TRBV5-5 to TRBJ1-1; unclear D gene. CDR3 length: 14 amino acids. From germline, CDR1 is SGHKS and CDR2 YYEKEE (reference sequence). V shed 1 base and J shed 1 base, with 8 bases lying between them. As DNA, the CDR3 is TGTGCCAGCAGCTTGTTGGCAGAGAACACTGAAGCTTTCTTT. The encoded protein is CASSLLAENTEAFF.

This clone has more than one count but fewer than ten. The chain recombines TRBV10-3 with TRBJ2-7; maybe TRBD1 (5 bases). There are 16 residues in the CDR3. Between the trimmed V and J ends, which lost 3 bases and 5 bases, there was a span of 20 bases. CDR1 and CDR2 from the germline V gene are ENHRY and SYGVKD. CDR3: CAISDVGPNPRNEQYF. DNA of the CDR3: TGTGCCATCAGTGATGTGGGGCCAAACCCGAGGAACGAGCAGTACTTC.

The chain has TRBV19 and TRBJ1-2, with D tentatively TRBD1 (6 bases). This CDR3 region has 16 residues. The V gene lost 1 base and the J gene lost 3 bases, with 15 bases spanning the gap. Germline V gene sequence: CDR1 LNHDA, CDR2 SQIVND (reference sequence). The CDR3 region has the DNA TGTGCCAGTAGTATAGGGGGGGCAGCCTGGGACTATGGCTACACCTTC. This translates into CASSIGGAAWDYGYTF.

The chain has TRBV10-3 and TRBJ2-5, with 7 bases lining up with TRBD2. Germline CDR1 is ENHRY and CDR2 is SYGVKD. The CDR3 is made up of 14 amino acids. Trimming at V came to 3 bases and at J to 3 bases, leaving 4 bases not matched to a gene. CDR3 sequence (DNA): TGTGCCATCAGTGACCCTGGGAGGGAAGAGACCCAGTACTTC. As protein: CAISDPGREETQYF.

This clone was observed once. The same CDR3 arises from other DNA sequences in this sample as well. V usage is TRBV6-5 and J usage is TRBJ2-1; a possible D gene is TRBD2 (5 bases). Trimming shortened V by 6 bases and J by 9 bases, and 12 bases separated the two germline ends. The germline gives CDR1 MNHEY, CDR2 SVGAGI. The CDR3 covers 12 residues. The CDR3 sequence: CASSSTAGEQFF. CDR3 in DNA: TGTGCCAGCAGCTCGACTGCGGGTGAGCAGTTCTTC.